The 11 T cell receptor beta chains reported below all come from one sample, sequenced in a study of somatic mutations in cytotoxic T cells in rheumatoid arthritis. Method: immunoSEQ multiplex PCR; TCRdb's copy keeps in-frame clones and lacks some. The sample lists almost 8,500 clones; 60% to 80% were seen once. Input material: CD8+ T cells sorted from blood. All receptors derive from an adult with rheumatoid arthritis.

In its sample, this clone was seen once. The V gene is TRBV30, the J gene TRBJ2-1; TRBD2 matches 12 bases. V gave up 7 bases and J gave up 6 bases; unmatched junction bases: 4. This CDR3 region has 13 residues. Germline V gene sequence: CDR1 GTSNPN, CDR2 SVGIG (reference sequence). CDR3 DNA: TGTGCCTTACTAGCGGGGGGAACCAATGAGCAGTTCTTC. The encoded protein is CALLAGGTNEQFF.

The genes are TRBV19 and TRBJ2-5; 7 positions agree with TRBD2. This CDR3 is built from 14 residues. The V segment lost 4 bases and the J segment 1 base; nucleotides outside the gene matches: 3. Germline CDR1 LNHDA, CDR2 SQIVND (reference sequence). CDR3 sequence reads: CASSKTSVQETQYF. The CDR3 coding sequence is TGTGCCAGTAGTAAAACTAGCGTCCAAGAGACCCAGTACTTC.

The rearrangement uses TRBV4-3 and TRBJ1-2; the match to TRBD1 covers 7 bases. Looked up from germline, CDR1 is LGHNA and CDR2 is YSLEER. The CDR3 sequence is 15 residues long. Unmatched junction bases numbered 5, after V lost 2 bases and J lost 2 bases. The DNA of the CDR3 is TGCGCCAGCAGCCAACTGCCGGGACAGAACTATGGCTACACCTTC. Protein sequence: CASSQLPGQNYGYTF.

This clone was detected only a few times. The CDR3 nucleotides are TGTGCCAGCAGTTTATGGGGCGGGGGGGCCAGCGAGCAGTACTTC. Translated: CASSLWGGGASEQYF. V gene TRBV27 combines with J gene TRBJ2-7, with 9 bases lining up with TRBD2. Losses at the gene ends were 1 base for V and 6 bases for J; bases not matched to a gene: 7. From germline, CDR1 is MNHEY and CDR2 SMNVEV (reference sequence). CDR3 length: 15 residues.

In its sample, this clone was seen a few times. The V call is TRBV28, the J call TRBJ2-2, with D perhaps given as TRBD1 or TRBD2 (5 bases each). The ends were cut back, 8 bases at V and 3 bases at J, with 16 bases in the middle. Germline CDR1 reads MDHEN; CDR2 reads SYDVKM. The CDR3 is 15 amino acids. The CDR3 reads CASATGTFDTGELFF. In nucleotides, the CDR3 is TGTGCCAGCGCAACCGGGACGTTCGACACCGGGGAGCTGTTTTTT.

The chain employs TRBV15 and TRBJ1-2; possibly TRBD1 for D (6 bases). V was shortened by 4 bases and J by 4 bases, with 16 bases between the two germline ends. The germline V gene has CDR1 LNHNV and CDR2 YYDKDF (reference sequence). This CDR3 comprises 15 residues. The CDR3 DNA reads TGTGCCACCAGCATCGGTACCGGAGGGGGCTATGGCTACACCTTC. This codes for CATSIGTGGGYGYTF.

This clone was picked up a small number of times. The genes are TRBV4-1 and TRBJ2-3, with 9 bases matching TRBD2. The CDR3 totals 15 residues. Trimming took 6 bases from V and 2 from J; bases not matched to a gene: 6. CDR1 and CDR2 from the germline V gene are MGHRA and YSYEKL. For the CDR3, the DNA is TGCGCCAGCAGTTCACTAGCGGGCCTCACAGATACGCAGTATTTT. This codes for CASSSLAGLTDTQYF.

This clone came up once. The chain carries TRBV11-3 and TRBJ2-3; D is unclear. The CDR3 loop spans 15 amino acids. Germline V gene sequence: CDR1 SGHNT, CDR2 YENEEA. Trimming removed 1 base at V and 6 bases at J, with 14 bases between. The CDR3, as DNA: TGTGCCAGCAGCTTAGGGGGTACAGACCGCGATACGCAGTATTTT. This gives the protein CASSLGGTDRDTQYF.

V gene TRBV28 combines with J gene TRBJ1-5; 7 positions match TRBD1. With V trimmed by 4 bases and J by 4 bases, 7 bases remained unmatched. The CDR3 consists of 15 residues. Germline CDR1 MDHEN, CDR2 SYDVKM. The CDR3 sequence is CASSSGTANNQPQHF. Written as DNA, the CDR3 is TGTGCCAGCAGTTCCGGGACAGCCAATAATCAGCCCCAGCATTTT.

The rearrangement uses TRBV7-3 and TRBJ2-2; a possible D gene is TRBD2 (5 bases). Germline V gene sequence: CDR1 SGHTA, CDR2 FQGTGA. The V end lost 5 bases, the J end lost 6 bases, and 10 bases lay between the germline ends. This CDR3 contains 13 residues. CDR3 coding DNA: TGTGCCAGCAGCGCTCGAGGGCCCGGGGAGCTGTTTTTT. Encoded protein: CASSARGPGELFF.

The V and J genes are TRBV15 and TRBJ2-2; 7 bases line up with TRBD1. CDR1 LNHNV and CDR2 YYDKDF come from the germline V gene (reference sequence). V was clipped by 0 bases and J by 8 bases; unmatched bases: 9. This CDR3 contains 16 residues. CDR3 DNA: TGTGCCACCAGCAGAGATAGAAGGGGGCGCGTGGGGGAGCTGTTTTTT. Residues: CATSRDRRGRVGELFF.